This passage covers 24 T cell receptor beta chains from one sample sequenced in a study of beta chain features in type 1 diabetes. Expressed TCRB transcripts were sequenced because the isolated RNA had all been reverse transcribed beforehand. Some clones are missing from TCRdb's copy, which holds only in-frame ones; the method was immunoSEQ multiplex PCR. This sample has some 160,000 clones; 7.5% to 9.5% occur once, and the top ten carry approximately 2.3%. The material sequenced was central memory CD4+ T cells from blood. These receptors were obtained from a woman aged 18-29 years in good health.

The gene calls are TRBV2 and TRBJ2-3; 9 bases fit TRBD1. V lost 1 base and J lost 6; bases outside the gene matches: 5. Germline values: CDR1 SNHLY, CDR2 FYNNEI. The CDR3 extends over 15 amino acids. The CDR3 coding sequence is TGTGCCAGCAGTGAAGAGAACAGGGGGCGCGATACGCAGTATTTT. This translates into CASSEENRGRDTQYF.

This clone appeared a few times. This rearrangement joins TRBV5-1 to TRBJ1-2; 10 bases match TRBD1. In germline, CDR1 is SGHRS, CDR2 YFSETQ. Losses at the gene ends were 4 bases for V and 7 bases for J; bases not matched to a gene: 7. This CDR3 comprises 14 residues. Here the CDR3 DNA reads TGCGCCAGCAGCGTGTCCGGGACAGGGGTTGGCTACACCTTC. As protein: CASSVSGTGVGYTF.

This clone was seen only a few times. The CDR3 spells CASSLVQGAGANVLTF. The CDR3 DNA reads TGTGCCAGCAGCTTGGTTCAAGGGGCTGGGGCCAACGTCCTGACTTTC. This sequence joins TRBV5-4 and TRBJ2-6, with D maybe TRBD1 (5 bases). V was cut by 0 bases and J by 2 bases, with 9 bases left in between. Germline assignment: CDR1 SGHNT and CDR2 YYREEE (reference sequence). The CDR3 has 16 residues.

The V call is TRBV11-2, the J call TRBJ1-1, with 10 bases that match TRBD1. Looked up from germline, CDR1 is SGHAT and CDR2 is FQNNGV. The CDR3 runs 13 residues. Trimming at V came to 6 bases and at J to 5 bases, leaving 3 bases not matched to a gene. CDR3 coding DNA: TGTGCCAGCAGGGGACAGGGGTTGACTGAAGCTTTCTTT. Translated, it gives CASRGQGLTEAFF.

There are a few counts of this clone. This specimen includes other DNA sequences encoding the same CDR3. The V and J genes are TRBV19 and TRBJ2-5; 8 nucleotides agree with TRBD1. Germline CDR1 reads LNHDA; CDR2 reads SQIVND (reference sequence). With 5 bases clipped from V and 1 base from J, the junction kept 3 bases outside the gene matches. The CDR3 runs to 14 residues. DNA of the CDR3: TGTGCCAGTAGTCCGGGACAGGCCCAAGAGACCCAGTACTTC. It encodes CASSPGQAQETQYF.

This sequence joins TRBV30 and TRBJ2-5; TRBD2 might be the D (7 bases). The germline V and J ends were trimmed by 3 bases and 5 bases, with 13 bases remaining between them. Germline V CDR1 and CDR2: GTSNPN, SVGIG (reference sequence). The CDR3 has 13 amino acids. The CDR3 DNA is TGTGCCTGGAGGGGGGGGCAGGGGGAGACCCAGTACTTC. It codes for CAWRGGQGETQYF. The full variable domain, in which reference TRBV30 and TRBJ2-5 provide the parts outside the CDR3, is SQTIHQWPATLVQPVGSPLSLECTVEGTSNPNLYWYRQAAGRGLQLLFYSVGIGQISSEVPQNLSASRPQDRQFILSSKKLLLSDSGFYLCAWRGGQGETQYFGPGTRLLVL.

The chain joins TRBV6-6 to TRBJ1-1; D is possibly TRBD1 (5 bases). Trimming took off 2 bases at V and 7 bases at J, with 14 bases between the two ends. CDR3 length equals 14 residues. The germline V gene has CDR1 MNHNY and CDR2 SVGAGI (reference sequence). CDR3 nucleotide sequence: TGTGCCAGCAGTTACGTCCAGGGAGGAGATGAAGCTTTCTTT. It specifies CASSYVQGGDEAFF.

This clone was picked up one time. The genes are TRBV10-3 and TRBJ1-3, with 8 nucleotides matching TRBD1. CDR3 length: 14 amino acids. V dropped 6 bases and J dropped 2; count of bases not matched to a gene: 3. Germline CDR1 is ENHRY and CDR2 is SYGVKD. The CDR3 bases are TGTGCCATCAGGCCGACAGGGGCTGGAAACACCATATATTTT. Amino acid sequence: CAIRPTGAGNTIYF.

The chain has TRBV25-1 and TRBJ1-2; 7 nucleotides line up with TRBD1. This CDR3 has 14 residues. Losses at the gene ends were 2 bases for V and 8 bases for J; bases not matched to a gene: 8. Germline assignment: CDR1 MGHDK and CDR2 SYGVNS. In DNA, the CDR3 is TGTGCCAGCAGTGAAGTAGGGGGCGCGGAGGGCTACACCTTC. Translated: CASSEVGGAEGYTF.

As regards this clone: A junction end diverges from the germline sequence, so it may reflect a read error. The chain is built from TRBV5-1 and TRBJ2-3; the match to TRBD2 covers 14 bases. Germline assignment: CDR1 SGHRS and CDR2 YFSETQ. The CDR3 runs 16 residues. CDR3 protein: CASSPGTSGSIDTQYF. Written as DNA, the CDR3 is TGCGCCAGCAGCCCCGGGACTAGCGGGAGCATAGATACGCAGTATTTT.

The chain recombines TRBV27 with TRBJ1-2, with D perhaps TRBD1 (6 bases). The V gene lost 2 bases and the J gene lost 8 bases, with 12 bases spanning the gap. The CDR3 sequence is 13 residues long. The germline gives CDR1 MNHEY, CDR2 SMNVEV (reference sequence). CDR3 sequence: CASSLRGAPGYTF. The CDR3 DNA is TGTGCCAGCAGTTTACGGGGGGCGCCGGGCTACACCTTC.

This rearrangement joins TRBV29-1 to TRBJ2-5, with TRBD1 identical over 7 bases. CDR1 is SQVTM, CDR2 ANQGSEA, per germline. The V gene end was trimmed by 4 bases and the J gene end by 0 bases; junction bases not matched to a gene: 14. The CDR3 has 17 amino acids. The CDR3 protein is CSVVWKLKGTDQETQYF. The CDR3 nucleotides read TGCAGCGTTGTATGGAAATTAAAAGGGACAGACCAAGAGACCCAGTACTTC.

This clone was found many times. The V and J genes are TRBV15 and TRBJ1-2; no clear D. The CDR3 has 13 amino acids. In germline, CDR1 is LNHNV, CDR2 YYDKDF (reference sequence). V was clipped by 0 bases and J by 4 bases, with 6 bases between them. The CDR3 coding sequence is TGTGCCACCAGCAGAGAACCGAGCTATGGCTACACCTTC. It encodes CATSREPSYGYTF.

This clone was counted a few times. V and J are TRBV4-2 and TRBJ1-2; possible D gene TRBD1, 5 bases. Germline V gene data show CDR1 as LGHNA and CDR2 as YNFKEQ. With 2 bases removed from V and 6 bases from J, the gap between germline ends came to 19 bases. The CDR3 is 16 amino acids. For the CDR3, the DNA is TGTGCCAGCAGCCAAACCGTTTGGGGGGAGAGGAATGGCTACACCTTC. Protein product: CASSQTVWGERNGYTF.

This clone was picked up a small number of times. This chain connects TRBV27 to TRBJ2-1; perhaps TRBD2 as D (6 bases). V was trimmed by 2 bases and J by 10 bases, leaving 6 bases between them. Germline CDR1 and CDR2: MNHEY and SMNVEV (reference sequence). The CDR3 covers 11 residues. The CDR3: CASSLGLEQFF. CDR3 nucleotides: TGTGCCAGCAGTTTAGGACTAGAGCAGTTCTTC.

This clone appeared a few times. V gene TRBV7-2 combines with J gene TRBJ2-1, with a weak D call TRBD2 (5 bases). This CDR3 spans 15 amino acids. Per the germline V gene, CDR1 is SGHTA and CDR2 is FQGNSA. Trimming removed 6 bases at V and 0 bases at J, with 12 bases between. The CDR3 here is CASSPQSGSYNEQFF. In DNA form, the CDR3 reads TGTGCCAGCAGTCCCCAGAGCGGCTCCTACAATGAGCAGTTCTTC.

The gene calls are TRBV5-1 and TRBJ2-2, with 8 nucleotides matching TRBD1. CDR3 length: 15 residues. Germline lookup yields CDR1 SGHRS and CDR2 YFSETQ. V was clipped by 1 base and J by 7 bases; unmatched bases: 6. CDR3 nucleotides: TGCGCCAGCAGCTTGTCAGCAGGGGGCCTCGGGGAGCTGTTTTTT. Residues: CASSLSAGGLGELFF.

This clone was counted a few times. The chain couples TRBV4-1 to TRBJ2-1; 8 bases match TRBD2. With 1 base clipped from V and 0 bases from J, the junction kept 2 bases outside the gene matches. CDR1 and CDR2 (germline): MGHRA, YSYEKL. The CDR3 totals 16 residues. The DNA of the CDR3 is TGCGCCAGCAGCCAAGCCGGGACTAGCTCCTACAATGAGCAGTTCTTC. As protein: CASSQAGTSSYNEQFF.

The V and J genes are TRBV5-8 and TRBJ1-2; D possibly corresponds to TRBD1 (5 bases). This CDR3 has 14 amino acids. Germline CDR1 reads SGHTS; CDR2 reads YDEGEE. The V and J ends lost 0 bases and 3 bases respectively, with 9 bases between them. The CDR3 protein is CASSLERGHYGYTF. Here the CDR3 DNA reads TGTGCCAGCAGCTTGGAAAGGGGCCACTATGGCTACACCTTC. The full variable domain, with the rest looked up from reference TRBV5-8 and TRBJ1-2, is EAGVTQSPTHLIKTRGQQATLRCSPISGHTSVYWYQQALGLGLQFLLWYDEGEERNRGNFPPRFSGRQFPNYSSELNVNALELEDSALYLCASSLERGHYGYTFGSGTRLTVV.

The chain joins TRBV5-1 to TRBJ2-2; 7 bases align to TRBD2. The CDR3 covers 16 residues. Germline CDR1 and CDR2: SGHRS and YFSETQ. J lost 4 bases, V lost 2 bases, and 8 bases had no gene match. The CDR3 DNA follows: TGCGCCAGCAGCTTATACGGGACTACTTTCACCGGGGAGCTGTTTTTT. It specifies CASSLYGTTFTGELFF.

The chain carries TRBV30 and TRBJ2-1; 15 bases align to TRBD2. The junction had 2 bases not matched to a gene; V was cut back by 1 base and J by 10 bases. The CDR3 covers 14 residues. The germline CDR1 and CDR2 sequences are GTSNPN and SVGIG (reference sequence). The CDR3 DNA follows: TGTGCCTGGAGTGAAGGACTAGCGGGAGGGGAGCAGTTCTTC. Its translation is CAWSEGLAGGEQFF.

This clone was counted between two and nine times. The rearrangement uses TRBV2 and TRBJ1-1; TRBD1 might be the D (6 bases). There are 13 residues in the CDR3. From germline, CDR1 is SNHLY and CDR2 FYNNEI. Between the trimmed V and J ends, which lost 6 bases and 1 base, there was a span of 9 bases. This CDR3 is CASSGQWNTEAFF. CDR3 nucleotide sequence: TGTGCCAGCAGCGGACAGTGGAACACTGAAGCTTTCTTT. The full variable domain, in which reference TRBV2 and TRBJ1-1 provide the parts outside the CDR3, is EPEVTQTPSHQVTQMGQEVILRCVPISNHLYFYWYRQILGQKVEFLVSFYNNEISEKSEIFDDQFSVERPDGSNFTLKIRSTKLEDSAMYFCASSGQWNTEAFFGQGTRLTVV.

V is TRBV2 and J is TRBJ1-1; D is undetermined. This CDR3 region has 14 residues. Germline assignment: CDR1 SNHLY and CDR2 FYNNEI. Deletions cut 3 bases from V and 3 bases from J, with 11 bases between. The CDR3 nucleotides read TGTGCCAGCAGTGACTACAGCTATGACACTGAAGCTTTCTTT. Residues: CASSDYSYDTEAFF.

This clone turned up a few times. This chain links TRBV6-6 with TRBJ2-1; 9 bases fit TRBD1. J lost 5 bases, V lost 5 bases, and 7 bases had no gene match. Germline-derived CDR1 and CDR2 are MNHNY and SVGAGI (reference sequence). This CDR3 is built from 15 residues. Written as DNA, the CDR3 is TGTGCCAGCAGTAATCCGGGACAGGGACACAATGAGCAGTTCTTC. Amino acids: CASSNPGQGHNEQFF.